Reported below is one TCR beta chain. As yet, its antigen is unknown. The CDR3 contains 13 residues. The germline V gene encodes CDR1 SGHAT and CDR2 FQNNGV. V was trimmed by 3 bases and J by 4 bases, leaving 9 bases between them. This sample was taken from a study of cytomegalovirus exposure and HLA in healthy donors. The study, taken as a whole, reports: A previous analysis found most TCR beta V segments productive roughly 90% or roughly 30% of the time. It was reported that the classifier diagnosed cytomegalovirus status with high specificity and sensitivity in both the original and validation cohorts.

PCR primers comprised 60 Vbeta and 13 Jbeta primers. Only in-frame clones appear in the TCRdb table, and some are missing; sequencing was by immunoSEQ multiplex PCR. This table holds 150,000 to 200,000 clones, roughly 77% found once. The chain joins TRBV11-2 to TRBJ1-1, with D possibly being TRBD1 (5 bases). The specimen sequenced was PBMCs. The receptor comes from a woman aged 40 to 55 in good health and CMV-seropositive. CDR3 in DNA: TGTGCCAGCAGCTTCGGGGGAGGCACTGAAGCTTTCTTT. Encoded protein: CASSFGGGTEAFF.